The 7 T cell receptor beta chains in this list originate from one sample, sequenced in a study of T cells after yellow fever vaccination. TCRdb reprocessed the 5' RACE reads via MiXCR and lists one record per CDR3 protein. The sample contains over 100,000 distinct CDR3 sequences, approximately 8.4% of which appear only once. This specimen consisted of CD8+ T cells sorted from PBMCs, obtained 45 days after the yellow fever booster vaccination. These receptor sequences come from a man aged 25-45 years who received the YFV17D yellow fever vaccine.

Ten or more counts support this clonotype. The chain joins TRBV7-9 to TRBJ2-1; the D gene is possibly TRBD2 (5 bases). The V end lost 1 base, the J end lost 3 bases, and 13 bases lay between the germline ends. Germline CDR1 reads SEHNR; CDR2 reads FQNEAQ (reference sequence). CDR3 length equals 16 residues. CDR3 sequence reads: CASSLVRVSDYNEQFF. The CDR3 region has the DNA TGTGCCAGCAGCTTAGTGAGGGTCAGTGACTACAATGAGCAGTTCTTC.

This clonotype was observed many times. The chain uses TRBV28 and TRBJ2-7, with D possibly matching TRBD2 (7 bases). The CDR3 is 14 residues long. Germline CDR1 and CDR2: MDHEN and SYDVKM. V dropped 3 bases and J dropped 7 bases, with 16 bases sitting between them. The CDR3 coding sequence is TGTGCCAGCAGTTTTAGGGGGGGTCCGAGAGAGCAGTACTTC. Translation gives CASSFRGGPREQYF.

This clonotype was seen many times. The gene calls are TRBV20-1 and TRBJ2-7; TRBD1 aligns across 8 bases. The CDR3 length is 14 residues. CDR1 and CDR2 from the germline V gene are DFQATT and SNEGSKA (reference sequence). J gave up 7 bases and V 1 base, and 9 bases lay outside the gene matches. In DNA form, the CDR3 reads TGCAGTGCTAGAGTCCCCGACAGGGGTAAAGAGCAGTACTTC. Protein sequence: CSARVPDRGKEQYF.

This clonotype was observed at least ten times. V gene TRBV27 combines with J gene TRBJ2-1; D remains ambiguous. The CDR3 contains 13 residues. CDR1 and CDR2 from the germline V gene are MNHEY and SMNVEV (reference sequence). Between the trimmed V and J ends, which lost 0 bases and 7 bases, there was a span of 7 bases. The CDR3 DNA reads as TGTGCCAGCAGTTTATCGATCAATAATGAGCAGTTCTTC. Translated: CASSLSINNEQFF.

This clonotype was observed at least ten times. The rearrangement links TRBV20-1 to TRBJ1-2; D is uncertain. The CDR3 totals 16 residues. Germline lookup yields CDR1 DFQATT and CDR2 SNEGSKA (reference sequence). Trimming took 6 bases from V and 0 from J, leaving 20 bases between them. The CDR3: CSADPGSDRANYGYTF. DNA for the CDR3: TGCAGTGCAGACCCGGGGAGCGACCGAGCTAACTATGGCTACACCTTC.

This sequence joins TRBV25-1 and TRBJ2-1; 10 bases align to TRBD2. The trim removed 7 bases at V and 10 bases at J, leaving 7 bases unmatched. The CDR3 spans 13 residues. Germline V CDR1 and CDR2: MGHDK, SYGVNS. The CDR3 spells CASIGNSGREQFF. In nucleotides, the CDR3 is TGTGCCAGCATAGGAAATAGCGGGAGGGAGCAGTTCTTC.

This clonotype appeared many times. The chain uses TRBV4-2 and TRBJ2-2, with D uncertain. Germline assignment: CDR1 LGHNA and CDR2 YNFKEQ. The germline V and J ends were trimmed by 5 bases and 6 bases, with 13 bases remaining between them. CDR3 length equals 14 residues. The CDR3 spells CASSKTPVAGELFF. CDR3 coding DNA: TGTGCCAGCAGCAAGACTCCTGTGGCCGGGGAGCTGTTTTTT.